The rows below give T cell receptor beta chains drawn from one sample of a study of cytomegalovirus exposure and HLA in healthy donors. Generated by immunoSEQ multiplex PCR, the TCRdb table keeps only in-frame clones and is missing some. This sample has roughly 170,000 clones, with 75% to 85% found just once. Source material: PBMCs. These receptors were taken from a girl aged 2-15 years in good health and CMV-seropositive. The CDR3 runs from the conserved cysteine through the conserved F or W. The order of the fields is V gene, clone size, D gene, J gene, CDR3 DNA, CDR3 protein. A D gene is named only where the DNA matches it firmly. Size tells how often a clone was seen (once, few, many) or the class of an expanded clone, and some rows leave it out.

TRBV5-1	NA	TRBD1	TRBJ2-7	TGCGCCAGCAGCTGGGGGACAGTGGGGAGCTACGAGCAGTACTTC	CASSWGTVGSYEQYF
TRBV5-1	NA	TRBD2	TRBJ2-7	TGCGCCAGCAGACCGGGACTAGCGCCCTCCTACGAGCAGTACTTC	CASRPGLAPSYEQYF
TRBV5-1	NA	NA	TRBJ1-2	TGCGCCAGCCACTACGGGGTCGGACAGAAATATAACTATGGCTACACCTTC	CASHYGVGQKYNYGYTF
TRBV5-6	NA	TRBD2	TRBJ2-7	TGTGCCAGCACCCTTGGGGCAAGCGGGAGGCGGGGCAACGAGCAGTACTTC	CASTLGASGRRGNEQYF
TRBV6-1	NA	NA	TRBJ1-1	TGTGCCAGCAGTGAAATGTCGACAGTTTGGATGAACACTGAAGCTTTCTTT	CASSEMSTVWMNTEAFF
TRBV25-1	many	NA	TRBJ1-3	TGTGCCAGCAGTGGACAGGCCTCTGGAAACACCATATATTTT	CASSGQASGNTIYF
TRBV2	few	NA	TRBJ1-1	TGTGCCAGCAGTGAAGGAGGGGGCACTGAAGCTTTCTTT	CASSEGGGTEAFF
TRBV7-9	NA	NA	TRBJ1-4	TGTGCCAGCAGCTTAATCGATTTTCGGAGTAATGAAAAACTGTTTTTT	CASSLIDFRSNEKLFF
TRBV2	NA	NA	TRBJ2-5	TGTGCCAGCAGTAGGGCTCCACACGGGGGTGAGGAGACCCAGTACTTC	CASSRAPHGGEETQYF
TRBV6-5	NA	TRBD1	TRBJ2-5	TGTGCCAGCAGTTACGCGGAGACAGGGGGCGAGACCCAGTACTTC	CASSYAETGGETQYF
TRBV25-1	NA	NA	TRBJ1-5	TGTGCCAGCAGTGATACCCAACGGGGAAATCAGCCCCAGCATTTT	CASSDTQRGNQPQHF
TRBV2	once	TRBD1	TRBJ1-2	TGTGCCAGCAGGACCGGGACAGGGTCGGGCTATGGCTACACCTTC	CASRTGTGSGYGYTF
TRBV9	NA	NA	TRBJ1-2	TGTGCCAGCAGCCCCTCAAGGGGCGATGGCTACACCTTC	CASSPSRGDGYTF
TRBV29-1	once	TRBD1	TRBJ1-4	TGCAGCGTCTGCGACTTAATCGACAGGGATGGTAATGAAAAACTGTTTTTT	CSVCDLIDRDGNEKLFF
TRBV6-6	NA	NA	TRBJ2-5	TGTGCCAGCTACTTAGGGGCAGAGACCCAGTACTTC	CASYLGAETQYF
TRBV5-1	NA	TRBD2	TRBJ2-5	TGCGCCAGCAGCTTCGGGACTAGCGGGAGTGAGACCCAGTACTTC	CASSFGTSGSETQYF
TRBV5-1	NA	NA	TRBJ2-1	TGCGCCAGCAGCTTGGTAGGGAGGCCCTCCTACAATGAGCAGTTCTTC	CASSLVGRPSYNEQFF
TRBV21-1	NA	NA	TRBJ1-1	TGTGCCAGCAGCTCCCCCCACGGCACTGAAGCTTTCTTT	CASSSPHGTEAFF
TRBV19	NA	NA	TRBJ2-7	TGTGCCAGTAGCCCCGGAGTAGGGGGATCCTACGAGCAGTACTTC	CASSPGVGGSYEQYF
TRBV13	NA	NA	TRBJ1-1	TGTGCCAGCAGCTTAGGACGGGGGTTTTCTGAAGCTTTCTTT	CASSLGRGFSEAFF
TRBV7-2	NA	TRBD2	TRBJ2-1	TGTGCCAGCAGCACCTACGCTAGCGGCTACAATGAGCAGTTCTTC	CASSTYASGYNEQFF
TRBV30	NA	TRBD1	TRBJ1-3	TGTGCCTGGGGTCCAGGACAGGCCTATGGAAACACCATATATTTT	CAWGPGQAYGNTIYF
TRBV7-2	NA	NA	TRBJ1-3	TGTGCCAGCAGCTCCCCGTACGGCACCATATATTTT	CASSSPYGTIYF
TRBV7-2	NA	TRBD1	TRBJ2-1	TGTGCCAGCAGATTCCCAGGGGGCGCCGCCAATGAGCAGTTCTTC	CASRFPGGAANEQFF
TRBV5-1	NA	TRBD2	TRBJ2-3	TGCGCCAGCAGCTTACCGCGGGAGGGGAGCACAGATACGCAGTATTTT	CASSLPREGSTDTQYF
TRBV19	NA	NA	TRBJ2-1	TGTGCCAGTAGTATGGACTTGGTTCTCGGGAATGAGCAGTTCTTC	CASSMDLVLGNEQFF
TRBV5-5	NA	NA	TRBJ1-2	TGTGCCAGCAGCTTGGCACCCTACAGGACCGCTAACTATGGCTACACCTTC	CASSLAPYRTANYGYTF
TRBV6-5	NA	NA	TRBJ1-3	TGTGCCAGCACCGAGGCAGGAGGAGGAAACACCATATATTTT	CASTEAGGGNTIYF
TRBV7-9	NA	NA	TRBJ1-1	TGTGCCAGCAGCCATCAGACATCAGAGAACACTGAAGCTTTCTTT	CASSHQTSENTEAFF
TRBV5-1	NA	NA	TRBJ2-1	TGCGCCAGCAGCCGCTTAGACAGGTTTGATGAGCAGTTCTTC	CASSRLDRFDEQFF
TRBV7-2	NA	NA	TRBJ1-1	TGTGCCAGCTCACAAATGATGAACACTGAAGCTTTCTTT	CASSQMMNTEAFF
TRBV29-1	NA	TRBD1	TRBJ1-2	TGCAGCGTTGGGGACAGCTATGGCTACACCTTC	CSVGDSYGYTF
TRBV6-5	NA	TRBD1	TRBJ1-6	TGTGCCAGCAGGTTCGACAGGGGTGAGGGACCCCTCCACTTT	CASRFDRGEGPLHF